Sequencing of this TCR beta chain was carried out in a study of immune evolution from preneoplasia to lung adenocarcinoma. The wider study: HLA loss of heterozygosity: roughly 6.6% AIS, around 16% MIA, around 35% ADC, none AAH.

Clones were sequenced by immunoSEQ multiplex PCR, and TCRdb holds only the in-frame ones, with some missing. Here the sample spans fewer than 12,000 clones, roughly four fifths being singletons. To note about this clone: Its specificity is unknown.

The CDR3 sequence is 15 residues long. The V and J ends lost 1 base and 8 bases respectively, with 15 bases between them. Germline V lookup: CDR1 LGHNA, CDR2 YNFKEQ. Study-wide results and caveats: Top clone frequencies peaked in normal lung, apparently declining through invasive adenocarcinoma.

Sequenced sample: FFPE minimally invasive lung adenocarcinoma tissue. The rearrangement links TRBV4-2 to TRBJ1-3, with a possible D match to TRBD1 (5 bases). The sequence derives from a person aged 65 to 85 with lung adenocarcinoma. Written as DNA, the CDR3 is TGTGCCAGCAGCCAAGCGGAGGCAGGGTGGGACACCATATATTTT. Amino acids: CASSQAEAGWDTIYF.